This TCR beta chain was profiled in a study of T cells in Graves' hyperthyroidism and ophthalmopathy. Study-level background: Any treatment followed the collection of peripheral blood at initial diagnosis.

This clonotype was recorded at least ten times. TCR beta CDR3 region amplification was performed from RNA transcripts. The TCR CDR3 first-round RT-PCR relied on the HTBI primer set. TCRdb re-called the multiplex PCR reads with MiXCR, one entry per CDR3 protein. This sample has 450,000 to 650,000 distinct CDR3 sequences, with 15% to 20% found just once. Germline CDR1 reads MDHEN; CDR2 reads SYDVKM. This CDR3 region has 12 residues. Trimming shortened V by 5 bases and J by 0 bases, and 5 bases separated the two germline ends. Together with thyroid ultrasound, orbital computed tomography, serum thyroxine and TRAb, clinical symptoms were used for diagnoses. Extraction of PBMCs used around 9.6 ml of fresh peripheral blood.

This chain connects TRBV28 to TRBJ2-7; D remains unclear. The TCR comes from a woman younger than 30 with Graves' ophthalmopathy. Sample: blood. Here the CDR3 DNA reads TGTGCCAGCAGTCTCATCTCCTACGAGCAGTACTTC. Translated, it gives CASSLISYEQYF.